One T cell receptor (beta chain) is described in this entry. Antigen: not known. The sample is drawn from a study of T-cell memory formation after mild COVID-19. Study information: The study found TCR clusters largely donor specific.

Study conclusions and caveats: Mainly in CM and EM were contracting CD4+ clones; CD8+ were in EMRA. Some clones that responded were present in memory (sampled pre-infection), which suggests cross-reactive memory joined.

The CDR3 consists of 15 residues. The germline V gene has CDR1 SGHRS and CDR2 YFSETQ. V was clipped by 4 bases and J by 6 bases, with 16 bases between them. Employing constant-segment primers, 5'RACE generated TCR alpha and TCR beta cDNA libraries bearing sample barcodes and UMIs. TCRdb re-called the 5' RACE reads with MiXCR, one entry per CDR3 protein. Of around 390,000 distinct CDR3 sequences detected, roughly 15% appear once; the ten largest clones hold about 22%. V gene TRBV5-1 combines with J gene TRBJ2-2, with D hard to call. The receptor comes from a man aged 18 to 29 who had mild COVID-19 (a few samples of this study predate the infection). Cell type and time point are not known. The sample taken for sequencing was PBMCs or a T cell subset sorted from them (not recorded which). The CDR3 region has the DNA TGCGCCAGCAGCCCACAATCAACCGGCGCCGGGGAGCTGTTTTTT. Translation: CASSPQSTGAGELFF.